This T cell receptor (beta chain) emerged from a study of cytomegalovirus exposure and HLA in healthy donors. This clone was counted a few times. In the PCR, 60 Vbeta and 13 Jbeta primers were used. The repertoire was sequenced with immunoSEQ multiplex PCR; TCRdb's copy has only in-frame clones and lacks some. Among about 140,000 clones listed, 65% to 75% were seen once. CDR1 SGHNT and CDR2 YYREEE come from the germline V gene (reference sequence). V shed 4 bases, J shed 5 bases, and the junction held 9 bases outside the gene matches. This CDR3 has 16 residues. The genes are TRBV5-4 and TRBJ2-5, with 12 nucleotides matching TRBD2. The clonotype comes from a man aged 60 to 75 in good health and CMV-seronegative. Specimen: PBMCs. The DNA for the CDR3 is TGTGCCAGCAGCCCTGTCTCTAGCGGGGGGGAGGAGACCCAGTACTTC. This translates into CASSPVSSGGEETQYF.